Listed here is a single T cell receptor beta chain. Its antigen is not identified. Time point reported: identical roughly 10-day culture without peptide (control). TCRs were sequenced from a few patients responding to pembrolizumab. The germline V gene has CDR1 WNHNN and CDR2 SYGVQD (reference sequence). The CDR3 length is 17 residues. V shed 3 bases and J 0 bases; nucleotides not matched to a gene: 11. This record comes from a study of PD-1 blockade in mismatch repair-deficient tumors. Generated by immunoSEQ multiplex PCR, the TCRdb table keeps only in-frame clones and is missing some. The table records over 11,000 clones, around 84% of them present only once.

The rearrangement links TRBV10-1 to TRBJ2-7, with 7 bases aligning to TRBD2. The origin of this receptor is an adult with mismatch repair-deficient cancer. This specimen was cells cultured in vitro, taken from a patient treated with pembrolizumab. In DNA, the CDR3 is TGCGCCAGCAGTGAAGGTACAGCGGGACCTAACTCCTACGAGCAGTACTTC. Protein product: CASSEGTAGPNSYEQYF.